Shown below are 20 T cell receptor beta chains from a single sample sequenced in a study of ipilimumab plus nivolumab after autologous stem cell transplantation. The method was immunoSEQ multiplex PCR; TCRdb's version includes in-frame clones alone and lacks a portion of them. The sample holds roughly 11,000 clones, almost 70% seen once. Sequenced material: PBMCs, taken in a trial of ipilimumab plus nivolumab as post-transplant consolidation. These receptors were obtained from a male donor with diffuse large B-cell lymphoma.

The CDR3 reads CASSLGAAASGSSYEQYF. The CDR3 region has the DNA TGTGCCAGCAGCTTAGGAGCTGCGGCTAGCGGGTCTTCCTACGAGCAGTACTTC. The chain employs TRBV11-2 and TRBJ2-7, with TRBD2 identical over 8 bases. The V gene's germline CDR1 is SGHAT and CDR2 FQNNGV. Germline trimming cut 1 base from V and 1 base from J; bases unmatched to any gene: 12. This CDR3 is 18 amino acids long.

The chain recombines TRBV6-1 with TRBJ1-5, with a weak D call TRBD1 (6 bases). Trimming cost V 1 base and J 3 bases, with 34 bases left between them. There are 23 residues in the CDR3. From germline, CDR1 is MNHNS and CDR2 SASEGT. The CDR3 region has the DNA TGTGCCAGCAGTGAAGAAGAACAGGGACCGTGGGGGGGATACACCTTCTTCAATCAGCCCCAGCATTTT. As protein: CASSEEEQGPWGGYTFFNQPQHF.

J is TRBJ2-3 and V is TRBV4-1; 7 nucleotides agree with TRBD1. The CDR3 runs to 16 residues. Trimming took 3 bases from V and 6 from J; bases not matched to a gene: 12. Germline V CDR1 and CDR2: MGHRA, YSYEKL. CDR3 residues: CASSHQQTGAWDTQYF. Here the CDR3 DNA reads TGCGCCAGCAGCCATCAACAAACAGGGGCATGGGATACGCAGTATTTT.

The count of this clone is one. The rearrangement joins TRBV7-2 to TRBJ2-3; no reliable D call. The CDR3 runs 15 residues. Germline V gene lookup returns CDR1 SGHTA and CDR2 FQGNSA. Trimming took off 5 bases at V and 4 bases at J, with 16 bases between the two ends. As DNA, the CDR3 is TGTGCCAGCAGCAACGTGGCCCAGTGGTCAGATACGCAGTATTTT. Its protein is CASSNVAQWSDTQYF.

Written as DNA, the CDR3 is TGCGCCAGCAGCTTAAATGGGGGCAAGGACATTCAGTACTTC. Protein product: CASSLNGGKDIQYF. This chain uses TRBV5-1 with TRBJ2-4; D is perhaps TRBD1 (6 bases). V was shortened by 2 bases and J by 8 bases, with 14 bases between the two germline ends. This CDR3 is built from 14 residues. The germline CDR1 and CDR2 sequences are SGHRS and YFSETQ.

The CDR3 loop is CASSPWASGGEDTGELFF. Here the CDR3 DNA reads TGCGCCAGCAGCCCCTGGGCTAGCGGGGGGGAAGACACCGGGGAGCTGTTTTTT. The chain couples TRBV4-3 to TRBJ2-2; 12 bases are a match to TRBD2. J lost 3 bases, V lost 4 bases, and 9 bases had no gene match. The germline V gene encodes CDR1 LGHNA and CDR2 YSLEER. The CDR3 runs 18 residues.

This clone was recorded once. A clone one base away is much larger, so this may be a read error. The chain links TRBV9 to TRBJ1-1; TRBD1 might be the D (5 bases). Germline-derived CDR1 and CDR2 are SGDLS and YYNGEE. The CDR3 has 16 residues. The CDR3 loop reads CARSVGRNGGNTEAFF. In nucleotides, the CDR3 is TGTGCCCGCAGCGTAGGGCGAAACGGGGGGAACACTGAAGCTTTCTTT.

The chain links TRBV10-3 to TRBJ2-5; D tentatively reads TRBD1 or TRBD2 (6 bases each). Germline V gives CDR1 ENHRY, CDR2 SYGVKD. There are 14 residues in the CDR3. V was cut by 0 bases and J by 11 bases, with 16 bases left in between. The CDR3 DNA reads TGTGCCATCAGTGAGTCCGGGGGCCTGGGGGAGCAGTACTTC. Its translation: CAISESGGLGEQYF.

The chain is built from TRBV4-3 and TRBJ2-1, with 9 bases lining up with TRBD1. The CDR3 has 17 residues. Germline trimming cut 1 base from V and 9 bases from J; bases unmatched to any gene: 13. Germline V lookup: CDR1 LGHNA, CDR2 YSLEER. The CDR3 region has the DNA TGCGCCAGCAGCCAAGGGGTGACAGGGGGGCTCTCTCTTGAGCAGTTCTTC. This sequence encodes CASSQGVTGGLSLEQFF.

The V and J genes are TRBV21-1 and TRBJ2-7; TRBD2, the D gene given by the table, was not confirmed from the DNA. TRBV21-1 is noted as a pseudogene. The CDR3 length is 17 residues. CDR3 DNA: TGTGCCAGCAACCCCTGGTTCGGAGGCGCCGACTCCTACGAGCAGTACTTC. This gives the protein CASNPWFGGADSYEQYF.

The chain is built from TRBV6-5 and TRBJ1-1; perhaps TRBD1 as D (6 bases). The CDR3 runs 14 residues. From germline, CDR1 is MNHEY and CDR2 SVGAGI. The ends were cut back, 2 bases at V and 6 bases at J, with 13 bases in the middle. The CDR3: CASSYRRGVAEAFF. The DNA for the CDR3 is TGTGCCAGCAGTTACCGCAGGGGTGTGGCTGAAGCTTTCTTT.

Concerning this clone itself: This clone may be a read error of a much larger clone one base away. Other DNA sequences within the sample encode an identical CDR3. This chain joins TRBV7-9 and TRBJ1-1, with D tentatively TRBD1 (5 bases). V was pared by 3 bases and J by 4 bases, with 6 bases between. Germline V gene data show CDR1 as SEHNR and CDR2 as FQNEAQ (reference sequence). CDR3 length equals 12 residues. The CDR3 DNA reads TGTGCCAGCAGCTTGAGGGGCACTGAAGCTTTCTTT. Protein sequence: CASSLRGTEAFF.

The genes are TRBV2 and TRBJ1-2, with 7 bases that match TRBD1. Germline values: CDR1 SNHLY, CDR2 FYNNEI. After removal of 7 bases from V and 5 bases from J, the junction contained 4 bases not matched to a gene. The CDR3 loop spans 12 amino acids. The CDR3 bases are TGTGCCAGCAATCTGGGACAGTATGGCTACACCTTC. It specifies CASNLGQYGYTF.

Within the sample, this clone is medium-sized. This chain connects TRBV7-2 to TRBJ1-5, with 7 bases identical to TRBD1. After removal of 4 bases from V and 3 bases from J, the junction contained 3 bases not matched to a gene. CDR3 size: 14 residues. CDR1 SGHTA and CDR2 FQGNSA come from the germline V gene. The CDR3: CASSSGTVNQPQHF. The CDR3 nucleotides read TGTGCCAGCAGCTCCGGGACAGTCAATCAGCCCCAGCATTTT.

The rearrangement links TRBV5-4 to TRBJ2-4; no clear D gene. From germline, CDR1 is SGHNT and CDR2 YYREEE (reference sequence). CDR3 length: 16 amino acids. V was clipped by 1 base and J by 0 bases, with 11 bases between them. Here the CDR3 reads CASSLRADLAKNIQYF. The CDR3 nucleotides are TGTGCCAGCAGCTTGAGGGCTGATTTAGCCAAAAACATTCAGTACTTC.

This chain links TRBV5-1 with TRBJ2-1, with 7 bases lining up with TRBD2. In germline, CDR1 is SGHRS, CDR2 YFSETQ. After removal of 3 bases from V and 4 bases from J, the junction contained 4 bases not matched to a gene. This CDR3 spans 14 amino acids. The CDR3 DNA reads TGCGCCAGCAGCTCACCGGGACTATACAATGAGCAGTTCTTC. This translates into CASSSPGLYNEQFF.

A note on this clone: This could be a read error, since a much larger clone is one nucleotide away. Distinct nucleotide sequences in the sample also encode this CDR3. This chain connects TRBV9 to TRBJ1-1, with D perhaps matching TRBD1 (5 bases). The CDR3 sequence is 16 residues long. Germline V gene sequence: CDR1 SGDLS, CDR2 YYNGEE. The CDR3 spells CASRVGGNGGNTEAFF. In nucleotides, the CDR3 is TGTGCCAGCCGCGTCGGGGGAAACGGGGGGAACACTGAAGCTTTCTTT.

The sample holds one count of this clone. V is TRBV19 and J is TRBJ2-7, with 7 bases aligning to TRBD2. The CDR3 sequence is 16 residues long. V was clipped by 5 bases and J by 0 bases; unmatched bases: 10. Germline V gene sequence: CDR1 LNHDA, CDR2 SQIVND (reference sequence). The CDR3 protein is CASSVKLAPSSYEQYF. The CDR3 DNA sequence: TGTGCCAGTAGTGTAAAACTAGCGCCGAGCTCCTACGAGCAGTACTTC.

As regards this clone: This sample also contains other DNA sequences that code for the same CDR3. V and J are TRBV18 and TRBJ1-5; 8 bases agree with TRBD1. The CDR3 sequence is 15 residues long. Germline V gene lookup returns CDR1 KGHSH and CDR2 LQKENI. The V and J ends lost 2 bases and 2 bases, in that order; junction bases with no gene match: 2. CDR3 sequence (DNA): TGTGCCAGCTCACCAGACAGGGGAGGCAATCAGCCCCAGCATTTT. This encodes CASSPDRGGNQPQHF.

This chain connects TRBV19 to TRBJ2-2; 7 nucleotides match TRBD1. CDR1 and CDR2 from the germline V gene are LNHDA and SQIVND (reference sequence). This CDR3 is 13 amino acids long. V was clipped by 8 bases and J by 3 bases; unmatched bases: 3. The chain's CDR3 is CASQTGYTGELFF. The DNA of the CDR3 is TGTGCCAGTCAGACAGGGTACACCGGGGAGCTGTTTTTT. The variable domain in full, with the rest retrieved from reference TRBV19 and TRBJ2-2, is DGGITQSPKYLFRKEGQNVTLSCEQNLNHDAMYWYRQDPGQGLRLIYYSQIVNDFQKGDIAEGYSVSREKKESFPLTVTSAQKNPTAFYLCASQTGYTGELFFGEGSRLTVL.